The present entry profiles one TCR beta chain with its context. The CDR3 runs to 15 residues. Trimming removed 6 bases from V and 1 base from J; junction bases left unmatched: 8. From germline, CDR1 is MGHDK and CDR2 SYGVNS. This entry belongs to a study of technical replicates of blood from several donors. Profiling relied on immunoSEQ multiplex PCR, and the TCRdb table lists in-frame clones only, not all of them. The repertoire holds roughly 70,000 clones, with under 98% as singletons. The sequenced sample was T cells isolated from PBMCs. This chain joins TRBV25-1 and TRBJ1-2; TRBD1 agrees at 7 bases. The clonotype was recovered from a human donor in good health. CDR3: CASSSRTGFNYGYTF. CDR3 nucleotide sequence: TGTGCCAGCAGCTCCAGGACAGGCTTTAACTATGGCTACACCTTC.